A selection of T cell receptor beta chains follows, all from one sample in a study of T-cell reconstitution after alpha-beta-depleted transplantation in children. TCRdb re-called the PCR reads through MiXCR, storing one row per CDR3 protein. Found here are a few hundred thousand distinct CDR3 sequences, over 20% of them singletons; the top ten hold about 3.8%. This sample comprised PBMCs from the stem cell graft donor, obtained from the stem cell graft. Source of these receptors: a human donor who donated a stem cell graft to a child with acute myeloid leukemia. Both conserved end residues are part of each CDR3. Each record gives: J gene, clone size, D gene, V gene, CDR3 DNA, CDR3 protein. D genes are given only for firm matches. A clone size is listed for some rows: how often the clone was seen (once, few, many), or a class if it is expanded.

>TRBJ2-1|few|TRBD2|TRBV28
TGTGCCAGCAGTCTACGGGGACTAGCGGGAGGTTATGAGCAGTTCTTC
CASSLRGLAGGYEQFF
>TRBJ2-7|many|NA|TRBV6-1
TGTGCCAGCAGTGACGGGAGATACGAGCAGTACTTC
CASSDGRYEQYF
>TRBJ1-1|many|NA|TRBV29-1
TGCAGCGCTCGCAAGGCGGACAACACTGAAGCTTTCTTT
CSARKADNTEAFF
>TRBJ2-7|NA|TRBD2|TRBV29-1
TGCAGCGCCAAAAGGACTAGCGGGAAATACGAGCAGTACTTC
CSAKRTSGKYEQYF
>TRBJ2-1|NA|TRBD2|TRBV2
TGTGCCAGCAGTGAGACTAGCGGGAGATTATCCTACAATGAGCAGTTCTTC
CASSETSGRLSYNEQFF
>TRBJ2-7|NA|TRBD1|TRBV2
TGTGCCACCCAGACAGGGCTCTACGAGCAGTACTTC
CATQTGLYEQYF
>TRBJ2-7|few|NA|TRBV20-1
TGCAGTGCTAGAGACGGAACCTACTTCGGAGGCGAGCAGTACTTC
CSARDGTYFGGEQYF
>TRBJ2-7|NA|NA|TRBV12-3/TRBV12-4
TGTGCCAGCAGTCCCCCGGGCCCATCAGGGGCCGAGCAGTACTTC
CASSPPGPSGAEQYF
>TRBJ2-7|few|TRBD2|TRBV4-1
TGCGCCAGCAGCCAAGAATGGCTAGCGGCCGCCTACGAGCAGTACTTC
CASSQEWLAAAYEQYF
>TRBJ2-1|NA|TRBD2|TRBV12-3/TRBV12-4
TGTGCCAGCAGGGGACTAGCGGGAGAGGGGGCCTACAATGAGCAGTTCTTC
CASRGLAGEGAYNEQFF
>TRBJ1-4|few|NA|TRBV4-1
TGCGCCAGCAGCCTGATTCCAGGGAGTGAAAAACTGTTTTTT
CASSLIPGSEKLFF
>TRBJ2-1|few|NA|TRBV29-1
TGCAGGGCGGGGTCGTCCAATGAGCAGTTCTTC
CRAGSSNEQFF
>TRBJ2-7|many|NA|TRBV29-1
TGCAGCGTTGAACCCCCGGCAGGCTGCTTTCGCTACGAGCAGTACTTC
CSVEPPAGCFRYEQYF
>TRBJ1-1|NA|NA|TRBV6-1
TGTGCCAGCAGAACTACCGGGCCTTTGAACACTGAAGCTTTCTTT
CASRTTGPLNTEAFF
>TRBJ2-3|NA|NA|TRBV20-1
TGCAGTGCTGGAATCCCTAAATGGCCTCACCCAGATACGCAGTATTTT
CSAGIPKWPHPDTQYF
>TRBJ2-1|few|NA|TRBV3-1
TGTGCCAGCAGCCAAGAAGGGGGGAGAGGGTATGAGCAGTTCTTC
CASSQEGGRGYEQFF
>TRBJ2-7|few|TRBD1|TRBV20-1
TGCAGTGCTAGTAACCCGGGACAGGGGTTTTACGAGCAGTACTTC
CSASNPGQGFYEQYF
>TRBJ2-7|many|TRBD2|TRBV11-2
TGTGCCAGCAGCTTCCAACTCGGCGGGAGGACCTACGAGCAGTACTTC
CASSFQLGGRTYEQYF
>TRBJ1-1|NA|TRBD1|TRBV3-1
TGTGCCACCAGCCTAACTGGGACAGGGTGGATGAACACTGAAGCTTTCTTT
CATSLTGTGWMNTEAFF
>TRBJ2-1|NA|NA|TRBV3-1
TGTGCCAGCAGCCAAATAAGGGACGGCTCCCAGTTCTTC
CASSQIRDGSQFF
>TRBJ1-1|few|NA|TRBV20-1
TGCAGTGCTAGACCAGGATTGAACACTGAAGCTTTCTTT
CSARPGLNTEAFF
>TRBJ1-4|NA|TRBD1|TRBV29-1
TGCAGCGCTAACAGGGGAAGGGGGGAAAAACTGTTTTTT
CSANRGRGEKLFF
>TRBJ2-7|few|NA|TRBV9
TGTGCCAGCAGCGTAGGTCTGCCGGGGATCGAGCAGTACTTC
CASSVGLPGIEQYF
>TRBJ2-1|NA|TRBD1|TRBV27
TGTGCCAGCAGTTCCGACAGGGGACCCTACAATGAGCAGTTCTTC
CASSSDRGPYNEQFF
>TRBJ2-5|NA|TRBD2|TRBV12-3/TRBV12-4
TGTGCCAGCAGTCAAAGACTAGCGGGAGGGTGGGAGACCCAGTACTTC
CASSQRLAGGWETQYF
>TRBJ2-7|NA|NA|TRBV10-3
TGTGCCATCAGTGGGATCGACTACGAGCAGTACTTC
CAISGIDYEQYF
>TRBJ2-7|few|TRBD2|TRBV10-3
TGTGCCATCAGTGAGTCCACTAGCGGGATCCTCCCGGTGTTCTACGAGCAGTACTTC
CAISESTSGILPVFYEQYF
>TRBJ2-2|NA|NA|TRBV12-3/TRBV12-4
TGTGCCAGCAGAGAGGCCACCGGGGAGCTGTTTTTT
CASREATGELFF
>TRBJ2-5|NA|NA|TRBV6-2/TRBV6-3
TGTGCCAGCACTCTAATCCACGGGGAGACCCAGTACTTC
CASTLIHGETQYF
>TRBJ1-1|few|NA|TRBV12-3/TRBV12-4
TGTGCCAGCAGTTTCAGCAGGGTATCTGAAGCTTTCTTT
CASSFSRVSEAFF
>TRBJ2-7|few|NA|TRBV5-4
TGTGCCAGCAGCCTAGGACAGCCCAACGAGCAGTACTTC
CASSLGQPNEQYF
>TRBJ2-3|NA|NA|TRBV7-9
TGTGCCAGCAGCTTAGGGGGGCATAGCACAGATACGCAGTATTTT
CASSLGGHSTDTQYF
>TRBJ2-1|many|NA|TRBV20-1
TGCAGTGCTAGAAATGGGGATTGGGGTGAGCAGTTCTTC
CSARNGDWGEQFF
>TRBJ2-5|NA|NA|TRBV28
TGTGCCAGCAGTTTAATGGGGGCACAAGAGACCCAGTACTTC
CASSLMGAQETQYF
>TRBJ2-7|NA|TRBD1|TRBV20-1
TGCAGTGCTACCCCTCCGACAGGGCATTACGAGCAGTACTTC
CSATPPTGHYEQYF
>TRBJ1-2|NA|NA|TRBV28
TGTGCCAGCACCCACAGGGACCCTGGCCGCTATGGCTACACCTTC
CASTHRDPGRYGYTF
>TRBJ1-1|few|NA|TRBV20-1
TGCAGTCCTAGTGGGTCCATGAACACTGAAGCTTTCTTT
CSPSGSMNTEAFF
>TRBJ2-4|few|NA|TRBV6-5
TGTGCCAGCAGCCCCGACGGGATCCTCCAGTACTTC
CASSPDGILQYF
>TRBJ1-1|NA|NA|TRBV20-1
TGCAGTTCCCGGTCCCTAGGGAACACTGAAGCTTTCTTT
CSSRSLGNTEAFF
>TRBJ2-7|NA|TRBD2|TRBV20-1
TGCAGTGCTAGAGGCGGGAGTTTCTACGAGCAGTACTTC
CSARGGSFYEQYF
>TRBJ2-1|many|NA|TRBV12-3/TRBV12-4
TGTGCCAGCAGCTTATCGGGCAATGAGCAGTTCTTC
CASSLSGNEQFF
>TRBJ1-2|many|TRBD1|TRBV29-1
TGCAGCGTTGACGGGACAGGATATAACTATGGCTACACCTTC
CSVDGTGYNYGYTF
>TRBJ2-1|few|NA|TRBV24-1
TGTGCCACCAGTCCCGCTCTAGCGCACAATGAGCAGTTCTTC
CATSPALAHNEQFF
>TRBJ2-7|few|NA|TRBV12-3/TRBV12-4
TGTGCCAGCAGGGGACAGCGGGAAAGCTCTTACGAGCAGTACTTC
CASRGQRESSYEQYF
>TRBJ2-1|many|NA|TRBV27
TGTGCCAGCAGTTTGTGGGGGCTCGCGGATGAGCAGTTCTTC
CASSLWGLADEQFF
>TRBJ2-2|NA|NA|TRBV12-3/TRBV12-4
TGTGCCAGCACCCGCGGAGGCACCGGGGAGCTGTTTTTT
CASTRGGTGELFF
>TRBJ1-2|NA|NA|TRBV20-1
TGCAGTGCCTCGGACAGAGTTATCTATGGCTACACCTTC
CSASDRVIYGYTF
>TRBJ2-7|many|TRBD2|TRBV20-1
TGCAGTGCCGGGACTAGTGGGCCGGGCGAGCAGTACTTC
CSAGTSGPGEQYF
>TRBJ2-1|NA|NA|TRBV12-3/TRBV12-4
TGTGCCAGCAGGTCTGCAGCGGATGAGCAGTTCTTC
CASRSAADEQFF
>TRBJ2-1|few|NA|TRBV12-3/TRBV12-4
TGTGCCATCCAAAAGGATGGTGGACTCTCCTACAATGAGCAGTTCTTC
CAIQKDGGLSYNEQFF
>TRBJ2-1|NA|NA|TRBV5-4
TGTGCCAGCAGCTTGGAGACTTATGAGCAGTTCTTC
CASSLETYEQFF
>TRBJ2-1|few|NA|TRBV12-3/TRBV12-4
TGTGCCAGCAGGGTTAGCACTTTCAATGAGCAGTTCTTC
CASRVSTFNEQFF
>TRBJ2-2|NA|NA|TRBV7-2
TGTGCCAGCAGCTTATGGCTAGACCCCGGGGAGCTGTTTTTT
CASSLWLDPGELFF
>TRBJ1-5|NA|NA|TRBV12-3/TRBV12-4
TGTGCCAGCAGTTTTCGAGGCCGGGACCCTTATAGCAATCAGCCCCAGCATTTT
CASSFRGRDPYSNQPQHF
>TRBJ2-1|few|NA|TRBV20-1
TGCAGTGCTAGATCCCTCTTGCGGGAAGTCGGCAATGAGCAGTTCTTC
CSARSLLREVGNEQFF
>TRBJ2-1|NA|NA|TRBV5-1
TGCGCCAGCAGCTCTGGGACCGCCGTGCCATCGTTCTTC
CASSSGTAVPSFF
>TRBJ2-7|NA|NA|TRBV28
TGTGCCAGCAGTTTAAGTCAGGGAGACTACGAGCAGTACTTC
CASSLSQGDYEQYF
>TRBJ2-1|few|NA|TRBV12-3/TRBV12-4
TGTGCCAGCAGTCTGGGCCGGGATGAGCAGTTCTTC
CASSLGRDEQFF
>TRBJ1-3|few|NA|TRBV9
TGTGCCAGCAGCGTAGCTCCGGGGGGCTCTGGAAACACCATATATTTT
CASSVAPGGSGNTIYF
>TRBJ2-2|few|NA|TRBV10-3
TGTGCCATCAGTGCTAAGACTGGCACCGGGGAGCTGTTTTTT
CAISAKTGTGELFF